This TCR beta chain was obtained from a study of cytotoxic CD8 clonotypes in ibrutinib-treated CLL. Clones were sequenced by immunoSEQ multiplex PCR, and TCRdb holds only the in-frame ones, with some missing. The sample holds roughly 200,000 clones, around 75% seen once. This clone came up a few times. The receptor's source is a human donor with chronic lymphocytic leukemia. This sample comprised PBMCs, obtained after 12 months of ibrutinib treatment.

Here the CDR3 reads CASSLGGANYGYTF. Here the CDR3 DNA reads TGTGCCAGCAGCTTAGGGGGCGCTAACTATGGCTACACCTTC. The chain uses TRBV11-2 and TRBJ1-2, with D perhaps TRBD1 (5 bases). Germline CDR1 is SGHAT and CDR2 is FQNNGV. Trimming left V 1 base short and J 0 bases short, with 6 bases between. This CDR3 is 14 amino acids long.